In this sample, the clone carrying this T cell receptor (beta chain) turned up a few times. As handled by the study authors: Amplifying reference gene primers gave estimates of nucleated cell counts. Assay used: immunoSEQ multiplex PCR; TCRdb lists only in-frame clones, some missing. The V and J calls and clone size were taken over from that table, and D and trimming were inferred from the DNA. The table has roughly 67,000 clones, 76% seen once. This sample is drawn from a study of blood T cell repertoires in COVID-19. Looked up from germline, CDR1 is SGHAT and CDR2 is FQDESV (reference sequence). The CDR3 has 15 amino acids. After removal of 1 base from V and 6 bases from J, the junction contained 7 bases not matched to a gene.

J is TRBJ2-3 and V is TRBV11-1, with 7 bases that match TRBD2. The origin of this receptor is a woman in her fifties or sixties with active or convalescent COVID-19. The specimen was peripheral blood. The CDR3 nucleotides are TGTGCCAGCAGCTTAGGCCTAGCGGAGAGGGATACGCAGTATTTT. Translation gives CASSLGLAERDTQYF. The variable domain in full, completed from reference TRBV11-1 and TRBJ2-3, reads EAEVAQSPRYKITEKSQAVAFWCDPISGHATLYWYRQILGQGPELLVQFQDESVVDDSQLPKDRFSAERLKGVDSTLKIQPAELGDSAMYLCASSLGLAERDTQYFGPGTRLTVL.